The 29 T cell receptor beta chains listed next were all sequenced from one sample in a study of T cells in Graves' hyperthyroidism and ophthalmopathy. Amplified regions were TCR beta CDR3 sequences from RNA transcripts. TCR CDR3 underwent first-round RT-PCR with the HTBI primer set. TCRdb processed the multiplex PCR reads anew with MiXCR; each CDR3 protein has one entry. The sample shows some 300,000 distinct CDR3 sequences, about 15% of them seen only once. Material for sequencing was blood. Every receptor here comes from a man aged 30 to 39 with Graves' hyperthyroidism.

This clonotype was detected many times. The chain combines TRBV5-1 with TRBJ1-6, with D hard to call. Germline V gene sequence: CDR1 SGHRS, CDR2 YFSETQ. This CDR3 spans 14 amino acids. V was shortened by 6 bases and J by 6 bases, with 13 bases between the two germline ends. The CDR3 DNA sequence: TGCGCCAGCAAGGTTGCAGGCCCTAATTCACCCCTCCACTTT. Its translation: CASKVAGPNSPLHF.

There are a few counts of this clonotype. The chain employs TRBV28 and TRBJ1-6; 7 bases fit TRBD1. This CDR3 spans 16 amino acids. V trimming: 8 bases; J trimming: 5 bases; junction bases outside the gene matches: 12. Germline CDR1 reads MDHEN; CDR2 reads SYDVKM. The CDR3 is CASSPPGTVNNSPLHF. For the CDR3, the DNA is TGTGCCAGCTCACCTCCCGGGACAGTAAATAATTCACCCCTCCACTTT.

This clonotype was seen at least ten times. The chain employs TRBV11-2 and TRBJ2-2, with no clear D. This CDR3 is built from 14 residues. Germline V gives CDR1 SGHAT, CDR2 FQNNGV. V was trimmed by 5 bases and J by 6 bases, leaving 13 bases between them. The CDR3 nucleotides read TGTGCCAGCAGCCCCGACATAGGTTCCGGGGAGCTGTTTTTT. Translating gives CASSPDIGSGELFF.

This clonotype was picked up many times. The CDR3 region is CASRGAWGVGEQYF. CDR3 bases: TGTGCCAGCAGGGGGGCGTGGGGGGTCGGCGAGCAGTACTTC. The chain couples TRBV2 to TRBJ2-7; D is tentatively TRBD1 or TRBD2 (6 bases each). V was clipped by 6 bases and J by 6 bases, with 18 bases between them. The CDR3 length is 14 residues. Germline-derived CDR1 and CDR2 are SNHLY and FYNNEI.

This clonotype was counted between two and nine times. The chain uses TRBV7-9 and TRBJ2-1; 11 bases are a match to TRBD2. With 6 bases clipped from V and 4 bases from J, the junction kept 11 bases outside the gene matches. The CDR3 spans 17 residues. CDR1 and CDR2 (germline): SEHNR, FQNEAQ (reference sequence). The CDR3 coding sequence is TGTGCCAGCAGACCAACCGGGACTAGCGGCGTTTACAATGAGCAGTTCTTC. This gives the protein CASRPTGTSGVYNEQFF.

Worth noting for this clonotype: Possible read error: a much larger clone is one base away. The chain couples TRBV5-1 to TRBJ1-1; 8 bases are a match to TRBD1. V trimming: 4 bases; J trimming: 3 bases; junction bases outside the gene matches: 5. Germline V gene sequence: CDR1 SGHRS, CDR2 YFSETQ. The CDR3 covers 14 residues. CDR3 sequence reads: CASSPEQGDTEAFF. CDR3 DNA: TGCGCCAGCAGCCCTGAACAGGGGGACACTGAAGCTTTCTTT.

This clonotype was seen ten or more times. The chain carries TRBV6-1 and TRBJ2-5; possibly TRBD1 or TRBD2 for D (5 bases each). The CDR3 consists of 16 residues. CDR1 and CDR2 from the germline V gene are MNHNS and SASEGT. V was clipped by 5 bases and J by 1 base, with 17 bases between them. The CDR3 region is CASSPEGPGSQETQYF. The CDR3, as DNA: TGTGCCAGCAGTCCTGAGGGACCAGGGTCCCAAGAGACCCAGTACTTC.

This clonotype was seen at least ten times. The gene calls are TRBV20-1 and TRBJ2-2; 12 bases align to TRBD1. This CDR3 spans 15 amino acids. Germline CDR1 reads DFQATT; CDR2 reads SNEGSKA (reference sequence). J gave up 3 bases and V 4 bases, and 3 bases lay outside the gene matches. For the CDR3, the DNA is TGCAGTGCTATCGGGACAGGGGGCGACACCGGGGAGCTGTTTTTT. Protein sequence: CSAIGTGGDTGELFF.

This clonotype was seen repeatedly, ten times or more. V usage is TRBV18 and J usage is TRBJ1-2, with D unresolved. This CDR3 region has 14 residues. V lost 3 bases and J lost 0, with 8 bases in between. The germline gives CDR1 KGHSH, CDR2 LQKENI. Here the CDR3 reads CASSPDLANYGYTF. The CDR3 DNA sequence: TGTGCCAGCTCACCTGATTTGGCTAACTATGGCTACACCTTC.

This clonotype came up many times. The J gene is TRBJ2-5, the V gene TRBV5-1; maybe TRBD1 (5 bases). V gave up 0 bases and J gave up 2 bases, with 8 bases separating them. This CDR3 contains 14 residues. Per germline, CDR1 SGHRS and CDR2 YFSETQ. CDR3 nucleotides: TGCGCCAGCAGCTTGGCTGCAGGGCAAGAGACCCAGTACTTC. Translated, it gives CASSLAAGQETQYF.

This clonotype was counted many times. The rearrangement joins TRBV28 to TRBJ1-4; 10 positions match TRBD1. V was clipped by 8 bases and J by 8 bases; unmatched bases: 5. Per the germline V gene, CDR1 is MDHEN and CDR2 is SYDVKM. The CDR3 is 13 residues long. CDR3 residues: CASRQGAGEKLFF. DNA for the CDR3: TGTGCCAGCCGACAGGGGGCAGGGGAAAAACTGTTTTTT.

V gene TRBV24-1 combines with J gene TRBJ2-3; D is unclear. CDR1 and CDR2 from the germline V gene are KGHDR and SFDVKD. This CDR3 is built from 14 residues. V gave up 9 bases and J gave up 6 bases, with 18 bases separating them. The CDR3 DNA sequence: TGTGCCACCCACCGAGGCTTTGGTGCGGATACGCAGTATTTT. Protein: CATHRGFGADTQYF.

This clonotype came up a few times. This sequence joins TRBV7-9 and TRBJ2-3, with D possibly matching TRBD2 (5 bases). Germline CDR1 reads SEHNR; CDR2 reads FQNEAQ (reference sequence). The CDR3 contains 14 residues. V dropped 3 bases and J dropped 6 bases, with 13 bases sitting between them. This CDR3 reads CASSLLAPWDTQYF. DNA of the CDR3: TGTGCCAGCAGCTTGCTAGCACCCTGGGATACGCAGTATTTT.

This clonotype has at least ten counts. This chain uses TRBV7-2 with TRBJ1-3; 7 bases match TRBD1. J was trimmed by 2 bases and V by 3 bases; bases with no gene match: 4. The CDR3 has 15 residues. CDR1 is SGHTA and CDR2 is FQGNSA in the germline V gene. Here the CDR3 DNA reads TGTGCCAGCAGCTTCACAACAGGGGCTGGAAACACCATATATTTT. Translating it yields CASSFTTGAGNTIYF.

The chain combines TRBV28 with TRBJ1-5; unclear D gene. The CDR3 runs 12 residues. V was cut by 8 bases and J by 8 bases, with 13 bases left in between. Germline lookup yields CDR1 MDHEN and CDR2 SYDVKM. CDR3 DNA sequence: TGTGCCAGCGGAACCCCGGGAGAGCCCCAGCATTTT. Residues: CASGTPGEPQHF.

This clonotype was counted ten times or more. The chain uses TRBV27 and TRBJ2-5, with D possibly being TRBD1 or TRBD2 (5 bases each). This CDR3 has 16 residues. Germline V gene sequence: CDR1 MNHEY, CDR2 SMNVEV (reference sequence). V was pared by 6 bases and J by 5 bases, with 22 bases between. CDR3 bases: TGTGCCAGCAGCCCTCGCCCAGGGACGGTGGGTGAGACCCAGTACTTC. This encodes CASSPRPGTVGETQYF.

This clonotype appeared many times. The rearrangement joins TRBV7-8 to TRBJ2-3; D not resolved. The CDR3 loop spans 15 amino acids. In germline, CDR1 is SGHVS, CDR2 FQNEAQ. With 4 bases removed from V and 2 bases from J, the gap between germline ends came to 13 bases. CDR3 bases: TGTGCCAGCAGCTCGTCGGTGATTGACACAGATACGCAGTATTTT. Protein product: CASSSSVIDTDTQYF.

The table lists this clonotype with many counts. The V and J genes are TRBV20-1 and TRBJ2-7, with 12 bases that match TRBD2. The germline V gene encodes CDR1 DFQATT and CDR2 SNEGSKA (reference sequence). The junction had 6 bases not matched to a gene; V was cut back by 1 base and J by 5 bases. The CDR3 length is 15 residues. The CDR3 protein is CSARGLAGVGNEQYF. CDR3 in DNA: TGCAGTGCTAGAGGACTAGCGGGAGTCGGGAACGAGCAGTACTTC.

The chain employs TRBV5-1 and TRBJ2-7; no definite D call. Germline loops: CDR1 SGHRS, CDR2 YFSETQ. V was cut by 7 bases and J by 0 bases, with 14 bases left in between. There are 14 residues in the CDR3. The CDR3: CASALNSPSYEQYF. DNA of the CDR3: TGCGCCAGCGCCCTAAACTCCCCCTCCTACGAGCAGTACTTC. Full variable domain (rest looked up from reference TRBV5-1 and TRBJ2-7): KAGVTQTPRYLIKTRGQQVTLSCSPISGHRSVSWYQQTPGQGLQFLFEYFSETQRNKGNFPGRFSGRQFSNSRSEMNVSTLELGDSALYLCASALNSPSYEQYFGPGTRLTVT.

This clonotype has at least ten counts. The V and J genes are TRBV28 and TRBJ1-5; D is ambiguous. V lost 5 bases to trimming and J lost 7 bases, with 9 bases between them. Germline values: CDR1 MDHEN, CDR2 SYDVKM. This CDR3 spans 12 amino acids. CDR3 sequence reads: CASSPEYQPQHF. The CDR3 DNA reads TGTGCCAGCAGTCCCGAGTACCAGCCCCAGCATTTT.

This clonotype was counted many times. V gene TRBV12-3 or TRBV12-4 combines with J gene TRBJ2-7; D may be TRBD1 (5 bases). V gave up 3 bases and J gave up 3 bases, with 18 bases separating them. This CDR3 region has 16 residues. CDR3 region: CASSFHAQGMDYEQYF. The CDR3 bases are TGTGCCAGCAGTTTCCACGCGCAGGGCATGGACTACGAGCAGTACTTC.

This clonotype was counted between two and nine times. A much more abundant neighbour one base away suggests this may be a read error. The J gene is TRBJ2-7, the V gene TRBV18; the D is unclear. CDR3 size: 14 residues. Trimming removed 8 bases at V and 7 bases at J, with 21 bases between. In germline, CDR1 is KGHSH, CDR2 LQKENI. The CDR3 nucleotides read TGTGCCAGCCCACAAGGAGACTCCTTAGGAGAGCAGTACTTC. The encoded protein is CASPQGDSLGEQYF.

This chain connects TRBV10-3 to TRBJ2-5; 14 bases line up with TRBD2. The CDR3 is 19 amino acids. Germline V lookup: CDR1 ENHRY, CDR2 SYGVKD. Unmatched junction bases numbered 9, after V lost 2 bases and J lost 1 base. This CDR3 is CAISESMGLAGAGQETQYF. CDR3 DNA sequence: TGTGCCATCAGTGAGAGTATGGGACTAGCGGGAGCGGGCCAAGAGACCCAGTACTTC.

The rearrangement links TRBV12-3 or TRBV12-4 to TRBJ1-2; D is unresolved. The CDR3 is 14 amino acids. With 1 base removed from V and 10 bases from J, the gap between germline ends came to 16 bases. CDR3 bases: TGTGCCAGCAGTTTAGTGGTGGAGGCCCATGACTACACCTTC. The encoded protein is CASSLVVEAHDYTF.

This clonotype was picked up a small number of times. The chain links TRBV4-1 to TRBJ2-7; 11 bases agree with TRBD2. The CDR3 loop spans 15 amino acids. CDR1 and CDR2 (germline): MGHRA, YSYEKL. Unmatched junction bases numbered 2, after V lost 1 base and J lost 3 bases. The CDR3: CASSQVTSGNYEQYF. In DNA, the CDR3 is TGCGCCAGCAGCCAAGTGACTAGCGGGAACTACGAGCAGTACTTC.

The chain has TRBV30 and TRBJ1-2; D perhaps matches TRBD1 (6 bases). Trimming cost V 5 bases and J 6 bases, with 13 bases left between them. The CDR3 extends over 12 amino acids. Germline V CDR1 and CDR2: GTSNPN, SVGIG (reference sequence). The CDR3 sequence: CAWGTGLDGYTF. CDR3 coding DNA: TGTGCCTGGGGAACAGGGTTGGATGGCTACACCTTC. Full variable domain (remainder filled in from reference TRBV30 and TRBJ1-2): SQTIHQWPATLVQPVGSPLSLECTVEGTSNPNLYWYRQAAGRGLQLLFYSVGIGQISSEVPQNLSASRPQDRQFILSSKKLLLSDSGFYLCAWGTGLDGYTFGSGTRLTVV.

Here the CDR3 DNA reads TGCGCCAGCAGCCCCACGGGGTTCGAGCAGTACTTC. Translating gives CASSPTGFEQYF. The chain recombines TRBV5-1 with TRBJ2-7; maybe TRBD2 (5 bases). V lost 4 bases, J lost 6 bases, and 11 bases lay in between. The CDR3 sequence is 12 residues long. Germline V lookup: CDR1 SGHRS, CDR2 YFSETQ.

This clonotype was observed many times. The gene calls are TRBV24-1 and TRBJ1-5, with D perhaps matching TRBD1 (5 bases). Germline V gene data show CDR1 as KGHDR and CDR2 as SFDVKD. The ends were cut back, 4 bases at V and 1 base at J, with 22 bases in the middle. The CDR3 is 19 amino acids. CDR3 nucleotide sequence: TGTGCCACCAGTGACTCGCCGGGACGCCTACTGAGGAGCAATCAGCCCCAGCATTTT. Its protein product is CATSDSPGRLLRSNQPQHF.

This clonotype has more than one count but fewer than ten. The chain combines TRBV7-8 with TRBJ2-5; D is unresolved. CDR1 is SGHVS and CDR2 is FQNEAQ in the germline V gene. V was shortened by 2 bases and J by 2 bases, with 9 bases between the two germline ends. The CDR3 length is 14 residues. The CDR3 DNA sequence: TGTGCCAGCAGCTTATTTTTGTCACAAGAGACCCAGTACTTC. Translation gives CASSLFLSQETQYF. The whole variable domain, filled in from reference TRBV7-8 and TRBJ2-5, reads GAGVSQSPRYKVAKRGQDVALRCDPISGHVSLFWYQQALGQGPEFLTYFQNEAQLDKSGLPSDRFFAERPEGSVSTLKIQRTQQEDSAVYLCASSLFLSQETQYFGPGTRLLVL.